The rows below give T cell receptor beta chains drawn from one sample of a study of shared clonotypes between healthy human individuals. The protocol was immunoSEQ multiplex PCR, while the TCRdb copy is restricted to in-frame clones and leaves out a portion. The sample consists of millions of clones, less than 95% of them appearing once. Sequenced sample: naive CD8+ T cells sorted from blood. All receptors derive from a man younger than 35 in good health. Each CDR3 is given with its conserved first and last residue. A D gene is named only where the DNA matches it firmly. Clone size is stated in some rows and not others, as once, few, many or a class when expanded.

>.|.|TRBJ1-2|TRBV30
CAWDLSDGANYGYTF
TGTGCCTGGGACCTCTCGGACGGAGCTAACTATGGCTACACCTTC
>.|.|TRBJ1-2|TRBV2
CASSDIQGMDYGYTF
TGTGCCAGCAGTGATATACAGGGTATGGACTATGGCTACACCTTC
>.|.|TRBJ2-1|TRBV14
CASSQGRRNEQFF
TGTGCCAGCAGCCAGGGCAGGCGGAATGAGCAGTTCTTC
>once|.|TRBJ1-5|TRBV28
CASSQGPNTNQPQHF
TGTGCCAGCAGTCAAGGGCCGAACACCAATCAGCCCCAGCATTTT
>.|.|TRBJ2-1|TRBV30
CAWSSNEQFF
TGTGCCTGGAGCTCCAATGAGCAGTTCTTC
>.|.|TRBJ2-7|TRBV29-1
CSVGSGGEQYF
TGCAGCGTTGGGAGTGGGGGCGAGCAGTACTTC
>.|.|TRBJ2-7|TRBV27
CASSLSGTGSYEQYF
TGTGCCAGCAGTTTATCAGGGACCGGCTCCTACGAGCAGTACTTC
>.|TRBD1|TRBJ1-1|TRBV19
CASSTPGGKAAFF
TGTGCCAGTAGTACTCCAGGGGGCAAGGCAGCTTTCTTT
>.|TRBD1|TRBJ2-7|TRBV6-6
CASSFPRQGFSYEQYF
TGTGCCAGCAGTTTCCCTCGACAGGGGTTTTCCTACGAGCAGTACTTC
>.|.|TRBJ2-2|TRBV5-4
CASSPGGGTGELFF
TGTGCCAGCAGCCCCGGAGGGGGCACCGGGGAGCTGTTTTTT
>few|TRBD1|TRBJ2-2|TRBV4-2
CASSSPDRLNTGELFF
TGTGCCAGCAGCTCGCCGGACAGGCTGAACACCGGGGAGCTGTTTTTT
>.|.|TRBJ1-2|TRBV6-5
CASRQGPYGYTF
TGTGCCAGCAGGCAGGGGCCATATGGCTACACCTTC
>.|TRBD2|TRBJ2-7|TRBV6-9
CASSYSPGLAGGYEQYF
TGTGCCAGCAGTTATTCACCGGGACTAGCGGGAGGTTACGAGCAGTACTTC